This T cell receptor (beta chain) was observed in a study of naive and memory T cell subsets. Findings and caveats of the study: RNA-based TCR counts may shift with T cell activation and differentiation. In CD4 and CD8 cells, diversity dropped from naive through EMRA. Over 90% of naive TCR sequences appeared only once after error correction, unlike memory subsets.

The beta constant-region primer was an equimolar mix of two oligonucleotides covering TRBC1 and TRBC2. TCRdb reprocessed the UMI-ligation and nested PCR reads via MiXCR and lists one record per CDR3 protein. Of 140,000 to 150,000 distinct CDR3 sequences listed, 17% were seen once; the top ten hold approximately 0.15%. Remarks on this clonotype: The antigen remains undetermined.

CD4 T cells were positively selected, then CD8 T cells from the CD4-negative fraction. The V gene end was trimmed by 5 bases and the J gene end by 4 bases; junction bases not matched to a gene: 10. CDR1 SGHDN and CDR2 FVKESK come from the germline V gene. The CDR3 is 16 residues long. The gene calls are TRBV14 and TRBJ2-5, with TRBD2 matching over 10 bases. Sequencing was carried out using naive CD4+ T cells from blood. This sequence was found in a human donor in good health. The CDR3 region is CASSLPQREGRETQYF. Written as DNA, the CDR3 is TGTGCCAGCAGCTTGCCCCAGCGGGAGGGCCGAGAGACCCAGTACTTC.